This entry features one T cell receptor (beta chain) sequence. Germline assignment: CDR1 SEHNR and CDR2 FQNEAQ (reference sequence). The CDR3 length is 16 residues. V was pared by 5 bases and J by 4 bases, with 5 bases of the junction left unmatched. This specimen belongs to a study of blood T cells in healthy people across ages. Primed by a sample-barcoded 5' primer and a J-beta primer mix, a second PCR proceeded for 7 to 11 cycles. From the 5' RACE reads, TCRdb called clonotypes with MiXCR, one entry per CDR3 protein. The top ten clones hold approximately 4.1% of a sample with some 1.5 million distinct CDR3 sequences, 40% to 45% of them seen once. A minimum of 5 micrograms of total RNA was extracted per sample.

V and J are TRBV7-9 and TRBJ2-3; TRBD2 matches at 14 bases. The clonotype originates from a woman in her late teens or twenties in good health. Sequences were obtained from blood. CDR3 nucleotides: TGTGCCAGCAGCCCGGGACTAGCGGGAGTATCAGATACGCAGTATTTT. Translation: CASSPGLAGVSDTQYF.